This T cell receptor beta chain was retrieved from a study of blood T cell repertoires in COVID-19. Using immunoSEQ multiplex PCR, the repertoire was profiled, and TCRdb retains in-frame clones only, with some absent. The sample holds fewer than 350,000 clones, over 80% seen once. The V gene lost 5 bases and the J gene lost 4 bases, with 12 bases spanning the gap. Germline lookup yields CDR1 WNHNN and CDR2 SYGVQD (reference sequence). The CDR3 length is 14 residues. This sequence was found in a man aged 25-40 years with COVID-19, enrolled during active disease. The V call is TRBV10-1, the J call TRBJ2-1; D may be TRBD1 (6 bases). Input material: peripheral blood. The CDR3 is CASSIQGAYNEQFF. In nucleotides, the CDR3 is TGCGCCAGCAGTATACAGGGAGCTTACAATGAGCAGTTCTTC.